The TCR beta chain under discussion was sequenced for a study of T cells in Graves' hyperthyroidism and ophthalmopathy. TCR beta CDR3 sequences were amplified from RNA transcripts. The HTBI primer set drove a first-round RT-PCR of the TCR CDR3. TCRdb reprocessed the multiplex PCR reads via MiXCR and lists one record per CDR3 protein. This sample carries around 300,000 distinct CDR3 sequences, around 25% of them seen once, and the ten largest clones take about a quarter. Germline CDR1 and CDR2: MNHNS and SASEGT. CDR3 length equals 15 residues. V lost 6 bases and J lost 3, with 18 bases in between. Source material for PBMCs was 10 ml fresh peripheral blood.

This chain connects TRBV6-1 to TRBJ2-7; D is perhaps TRBD1 (7 bases). The specimen sequenced was blood. The sequence derives from a man in his forties or fifties with Graves' hyperthyroidism that later progressed to Graves' ophthalmopathy. CDR3: CASSVPGGNFYEQYF. CDR3 bases: TGTGCCAGCAGCGTACCAGGGGGGAATTTCTACGAGCAGTACTTC.